The 11 T cell receptor beta chains below were found in one sample sequenced in a study of vaccination and CD4 T cells after COVID-19. These receptors have no known antigen. With the Oncomine TCR Beta short-read assay, DNA from cultured CD4+ T cells was sequenced. TCRdb ran MiXCR on the PCR reads and lists one entry per CDR3 protein. The data contain about 15,000 distinct CDR3 sequences, 51% of them singletons. The treatment here: roughly ten-day PBMC culture with coronavirus spike peptide pools or control peptides (ViraFEST assay). Sequencing was performed on CD4+ T cells from blood, cultured in vitro, taken before SARS-CoV-2 vaccination. The receptors were sampled from a human donor who had recovered from COVID-19.

This clonotype is categorized as medium-sized. The chain has TRBV30 and TRBJ2-5; possible D gene TRBD1, 6 bases. The CDR3 contains 14 residues. The V gene lost 1 base and the J gene lost 2 bases, with 11 bases spanning the gap. Germline CDR1 is GTSNPN and CDR2 is SVGIG (reference sequence). CDR3 region: CAWSGDRWQETQYF. CDR3 bases: TGTGCCTGGAGTGGCGACAGGTGGCAAGAGACCCAGTACTTC.

This rearrangement joins TRBV12-5 to TRBJ2-7; 9 bases line up with TRBD1. This CDR3 contains 14 residues. Trimming removed 6 bases from V and 0 bases from J; junction bases left unmatched: 3. Germline assignment: CDR1 LGHNT and CDR2 FRNRAP. CDR3 sequence (DNA): TGTGCTAGTGGGGGGACAGGGACCTCCTACGAGCAGTACTTC. Amino acid sequence: CASGGTGTSYEQYF.

The chain uses TRBV19 and TRBJ2-1, with 9 bases identical to TRBD2. In germline, CDR1 is LNHDA, CDR2 SQIVND (reference sequence). The CDR3 is made up of 15 amino acids. V dropped 3 bases and J dropped 6; count of bases not matched to a gene: 6. CDR3 residues: CASSIAGGTPNEQFF. The CDR3 DNA sequence: TGTGCCAGTAGTATTGCGGGAGGGACCCCCAATGAGCAGTTCTTC.

The chain is built from TRBV18 and TRBJ1-1, with D possibly TRBD1 on 5 matching bases. This CDR3 has 14 amino acids. Germline V gene lookup returns CDR1 KGHSH and CDR2 LQKENI. V lost 3 bases to trimming and J lost 5 bases, with 13 bases between them. CDR3 DNA sequence: TGTGCCAGCTCACCTGAGACCGGGACGACTGAAGCTTTCTTT. Protein: CASSPETGTTEAFF.

In its sample, this clonotype ranks as large. The V call is TRBV20-1, the J call TRBJ1-1; tentative D call: TRBD1 (6 bases). Between the trimmed V and J ends, which lost 4 bases and 6 bases, there was a span of 9 bases. CDR3 length: 11 amino acids. CDR1 and CDR2 (germline): DFQATT, SNEGSKA (reference sequence). As DNA, the CDR3 is TGCAGTGCTAAACAGGGACCTGAAGCTTTCTTT. Its protein is CSAKQGPEAFF.

The rearrangement joins TRBV11-2 to TRBJ2-5, with D unclear. Looked up from germline, CDR1 is SGHAT and CDR2 is FQNNGV. With 1 base removed from V and 1 base from J, the gap between germline ends came to 10 bases. This CDR3 contains 15 residues. CDR3 protein: CASSLGAVGQETQYF. The CDR3 DNA reads as TGTGCCAGCAGCTTAGGGGCAGTTGGCCAAGAGACCCAGTACTTC.

This clonotype was seen a single time. The rearrangement joins TRBV2 to TRBJ2-7; a possible D gene is TRBD1 (5 bases). CDR3 length: 13 residues. V was shortened by 8 bases and J by 4 bases, with 15 bases between the two germline ends. Germline V gene sequence: CDR1 SNHLY, CDR2 FYNNEI. The CDR3 DNA follows: TGTGCCAGCCTCTTGCCAGGGTCGTACGAGCAGTACTTC. It codes for CASLLPGSYEQYF.

The V and J genes are TRBV5-1 and TRBJ2-5, with 7 positions matching TRBD2. After removal of 4 bases from V and 5 bases from J, the junction contained 14 bases not matched to a gene. Germline V gene data show CDR1 as SGHRS and CDR2 as YFSETQ. The CDR3 runs to 16 residues. Here the CDR3 DNA reads TGCGCCAGCAGCCAGGGCCACGCGGGAGTTATGGAGACCCAGTACTTC. It codes for CASSQGHAGVMETQYF.

The rearrangement links TRBV6-5 to TRBJ1-3; D unresolved. Germline CDR1 is MNHEY and CDR2 is SVGAGI. Trimming took off 2 bases at V and 3 bases at J, with 11 bases between the two ends. This CDR3 spans 15 amino acids. CDR3 loop: CASSYDGDGGNTIYF. The CDR3 DNA reads TGTGCCAGCAGTTACGACGGGGATGGTGGAAACACCATATATTTT.

The V call is TRBV6-2 or TRBV6-3, the J call TRBJ2-3, with 7 bases aligning to TRBD2. The ends lost 7 bases at V and 3 bases at J; junction bases unmatched: 10. The germline gives CDR1 MNHEY, CDR2 SVGEGT. This CDR3 has 15 residues. The CDR3 reads CASTPFGGGTDTQYF. CDR3 DNA: TGTGCCAGCACCCCGTTTGGGGGGGGGACAGATACGCAGTATTTT.

The chain recombines TRBV7-2 with TRBJ2-1; 11 bases match TRBD2. V lost 4 bases and J lost 4; bases outside the gene matches: 6. Germline V gene lookup returns CDR1 SGHTA and CDR2 FQGNSA. CDR3 length: 16 amino acids. DNA for the CDR3: TGTGCCAGCAGCTCGGGTACTAGCGGGGGTTACAATGAGCAGTTCTTC. Amino acids: CASSSGTSGGYNEQFF. The variable domain in full, with the rest retrieved from reference TRBV7-2 and TRBJ2-1, is GAGVSQSPSNKVTEKGKDVELRCDPISGHTALYWYRQSLGQGLEFLIYFQGNSAPDKSGLPSDRFSAERTGGSVSTLTIQRTQQEDSAVYLCASSSGTSGGYNEQFFGPGTRLTVL.